The source of this TCR beta chain is a study of blood T cells in healthy people across ages. The CDR3 is 14 residues long. CDR1 is MDHEN, CDR2 SYDVKM, per germline. V was cut by 7 bases and J by 4 bases, with 14 bases left in between. Caucasian, healthy and from Russia, the donors were aged between roughly 6 and 100. Investigators took 8 to 10 milliliters of peripheral blood from every donor. Each sample used at least 6 million PBMCs. Primed by a sample-barcoded 5' primer and a J-beta primer mix, a second PCR proceeded for roughly 7 to 12 cycles. Each of the cDNA molecules was tagged by a template-switch adaptor with 12 random nucleotides. From the 5' RACE reads, TCRdb called clonotypes with MiXCR, one entry per CDR3 protein. The sample lists roughly 1,500,000 distinct CDR3 sequences; around 35% were seen once.

The V gene is TRBV28, the J gene TRBJ1-5; TRBD1 is a possible D gene (6 bases). The sample was blood. The sequence derives from a woman in her twenties or thirties in good health. CDR3 in DNA: TGTGCCAGCATCCAAGGGGGGATGAATCAGCCCCAGCATTTT. Translation gives CASIQGGMNQPQHF.